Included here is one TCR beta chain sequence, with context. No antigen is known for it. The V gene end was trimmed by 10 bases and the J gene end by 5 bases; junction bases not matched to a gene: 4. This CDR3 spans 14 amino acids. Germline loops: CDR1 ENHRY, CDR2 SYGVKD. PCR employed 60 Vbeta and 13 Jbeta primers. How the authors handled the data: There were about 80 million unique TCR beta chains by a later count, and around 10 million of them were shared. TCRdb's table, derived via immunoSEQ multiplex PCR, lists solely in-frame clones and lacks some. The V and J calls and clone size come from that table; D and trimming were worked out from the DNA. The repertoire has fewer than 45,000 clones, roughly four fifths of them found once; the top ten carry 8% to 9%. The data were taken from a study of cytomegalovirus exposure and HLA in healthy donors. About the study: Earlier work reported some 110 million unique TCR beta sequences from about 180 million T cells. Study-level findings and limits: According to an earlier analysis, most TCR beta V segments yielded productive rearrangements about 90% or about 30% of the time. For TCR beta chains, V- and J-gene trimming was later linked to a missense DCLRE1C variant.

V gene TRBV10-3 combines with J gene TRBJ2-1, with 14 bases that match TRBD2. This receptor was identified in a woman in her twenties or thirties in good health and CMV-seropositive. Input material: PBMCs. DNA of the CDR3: TGTGCCACAGGGACTAGCGGGAGCCACAATGAGCAGTTCTTC. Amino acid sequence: CATGTSGSHNEQFF.